The present entry profiles one TCR beta chain with its context. This specimen belongs to a study of cytomegalovirus exposure and HLA in healthy donors. CDR1 MNHNY and CDR2 SVGAGI come from the germline V gene (reference sequence). This CDR3 is 15 amino acids long. Germline trimming cut 0 bases from V and 3 bases from J; bases unmatched to any gene: 4. PCR primers comprised 60 Vbeta and 13 Jbeta primers. This table comes from immunoSEQ multiplex PCR, and its TCRdb copy is limited to in-frame clones, with some not included. Among about 130,000 clones listed, around 83% were seen once. The sequence was collected from a girl aged 2-10 years in good health and CMV-seronegative. The sample taken for sequencing was PBMCs. The J gene is TRBJ1-2, the V gene TRBV6-6, with 7 bases identical to TRBD1. Here the CDR3 reads CASSYSRQGDYGYTF. CDR3 DNA sequence: TGTGCCAGCAGTTACTCGAGACAGGGCGACTATGGCTACACCTTC.